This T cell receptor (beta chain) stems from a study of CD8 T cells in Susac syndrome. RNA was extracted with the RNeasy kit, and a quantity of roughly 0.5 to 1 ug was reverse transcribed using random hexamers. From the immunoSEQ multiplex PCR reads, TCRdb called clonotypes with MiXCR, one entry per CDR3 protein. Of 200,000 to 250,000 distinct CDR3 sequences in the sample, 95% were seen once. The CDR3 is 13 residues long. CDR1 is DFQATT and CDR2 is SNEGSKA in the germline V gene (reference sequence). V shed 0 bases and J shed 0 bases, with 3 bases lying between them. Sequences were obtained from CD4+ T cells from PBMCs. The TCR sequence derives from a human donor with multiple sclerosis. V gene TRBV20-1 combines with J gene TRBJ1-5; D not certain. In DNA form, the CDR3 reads TGCAGTGCTAGAGAGGGTAGCAATCAGCCCCAGCATTTT. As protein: CSAREGSNQPQHF.